Listed below are T cell receptor beta chains from one sample, sequenced in a study of T cell repertoires in cytomegalovirus infection. TCRdb processed the reads anew with MiXCR; each CDR3 protein has one entry. The sample contains about 130,000 distinct CDR3 sequences, approximately 9.2% of which appear only once. The sequencing input was PBMCs. The receptors stem from a human donor in good health (CMV status not recorded). Some clones in this sample may be carry-over from other donors' samples. The conserved cysteine and the conserved F or W are not part of the CDR3 here. D genes are given only for firm matches.

>TRBV3-1|TRBJ1-1|.
ASSHRAMMDTEAF
>TRBV10-3|TRBJ2-2|.
AIRAGQSNTGELF
>TRBV4-1|TRBJ1-2|TRBD1
ASSQGRGTGPNYGYT
>TRBV28|TRBJ2-3|.
ASSRPSNGGPITDTQY
>TRBV5-4|TRBJ2-2|TRBD1
ASSLGGTDYTGELF
>TRBV19|TRBJ2-1|.
ASSIDPGVVSYNEQF
>TRBV2|TRBJ1-2|.
ASREQGPAYGYT
>TRBV25-1|TRBJ1-1|.
ASSLRGMNTEAF
>TRBV7-2|TRBJ1-2|.
ASNAGANGYT
>TRBV19|TRBJ2-7|.
ASSLGLEQY
>TRBV6-5|TRBJ2-1|TRBD2
ASSYSSTPGLVVDEQF